These 28 T cell receptor beta chains were sequenced from one sample in a study of shared clonotypes between healthy human individuals. The table came from immunoSEQ multiplex PCR; TCRdb's copy has only in-frame clones and leaves some out. Counted here are about 2,100,000 clones, under 95% occurring once; the ten biggest clones make up 1.5% to 2%. Selected positively for CCR7 and CD45RO-negative, naive CD8 cells excluded terminally differentiated effector memory CD45RA+ cells. Sequencing was done on a sample of naive CD8+ T cells from PBMCs. The origin of the receptors is a man aged 18 to 30 in good health. Some clones in this sample may be carry-over from other donors' samples.

The chain links TRBV6-1 to TRBJ2-6; D not resolved. The V gene lost 8 bases and the J gene lost 0 bases, with 8 bases spanning the gap. Germline CDR1 reads MNHNS; CDR2 reads SASEGT. This CDR3 is built from 14 residues. The CDR3: CASRESSGANVLTF. In nucleotides, the CDR3 is TGTGCCAGCCGAGAGAGCTCTGGGGCCAACGTCCTGACTTTC.

The chain uses TRBV28 and TRBJ2-3; 7 positions match TRBD2. The CDR3 is 15 amino acids. V lost 6 bases to trimming and J lost 3 bases; unmatched junction nucleotides: 9. Germline values: CDR1 MDHEN, CDR2 SYDVKM. The CDR3 reads CASRYGRRRTDTQYF. CDR3 DNA sequence: TGTGCCAGCAGGTACGGGAGGCGTCGAACAGATACGCAGTATTTT.

The chain joins TRBV19 to TRBJ1-3; D gene ambiguous. The CDR3 totals 16 residues. The ends were cut back, 4 bases at V and 2 bases at J, with 15 bases in the middle. The germline V gene encodes CDR1 LNHDA and CDR2 SQIVND (reference sequence). The CDR3 sequence is CASSTASRRAGNTIYF. The CDR3 coding sequence is TGTGCCAGTAGTACTGCTTCTAGGAGGGCTGGAAACACCATATATTTT. The entire variable domain, with the rest obtained from reference TRBV19 and TRBJ1-3, is as follows: DGGITQSPKYLFRKEGQNVTLSCEQNLNHDAMYWYRQDPGQGLRLIYYSQIVNDFQKGDIAEGYSVSREKKESFPLTVTSAQKNPTAFYLCASSTASRRAGNTIYFGEGSWLTVV.

The chain carries TRBV19 and TRBJ2-1, with TRBD2 identical over 10 bases. CDR1 and CDR2 (germline): LNHDA, SQIVND (reference sequence). CDR3 length: 18 residues. V was clipped by 5 bases and J by 0 bases; unmatched bases: 10. The CDR3 DNA follows: TGTGCCAGTAGTTTCGACCTGACTAGCGGGTACTCCTACAATGAGCAGTTCTTC. Amino acid sequence: CASSFDLTSGYSYNEQFF.

This chain links TRBV5-6 with TRBJ2-5, with no clear D. Germline V lookup: CDR1 SGHDT, CDR2 YYEEEE. The germline V and J ends were trimmed by 0 bases and 7 bases, with 16 bases remaining between them. The CDR3 has 15 amino acids. In nucleotides, the CDR3 is TGTGCCAGCAGCTTGGCAGGTCCTAGGGAAGGGACCCAGTACTTC. Translating gives CASSLAGPREGTQYF.

The chain joins TRBV5-1 to TRBJ2-7; D might be TRBD1 (5 bases). V was clipped by 4 bases and J by 1 base, with 15 bases between them. Germline CDR1 reads SGHRS; CDR2 reads YFSETQ. There are 15 residues in the CDR3. The CDR3 DNA sequence: TGCGCCAGCAGCCCCGTCCAGGGATCATCCTACGAGCAGTACTTC. This gives the protein CASSPVQGSSYEQYF.

V gene TRBV30 combines with J gene TRBJ1-5; no firm D call. V was trimmed by 7 bases and J by 3 bases, leaving 19 bases between them. Germline V gives CDR1 GTSNPN, CDR2 SVGIG (reference sequence). This CDR3 is 15 amino acids long. The CDR3: CAYAVGLVDNQPQHF. Written as DNA, the CDR3 is TGTGCCTACGCTGTTGGGTTAGTTGACAATCAGCCCCAGCATTTT.

The gene calls are TRBV5-4 and TRBJ2-7, with TRBD2 matching over 12 bases. Germline V gene lookup returns CDR1 SGHNT and CDR2 YYREEE (reference sequence). CDR3 size: 16 residues. Trimming took 2 bases from V and 4 from J; bases not matched to a gene: 7. CDR3 protein: CASSLDLAGGWYEQYF. As DNA, the CDR3 is TGTGCCAGCAGCTTAGATCTAGCGGGAGGGTGGTACGAGCAGTACTTC.

The gene calls are TRBV6-4 and TRBJ2-1; no firm D call. The V gene's germline CDR1 is MRHNA and CDR2 SNTAGT. This CDR3 has 13 residues. Trimming stripped 6 bases from V and 5 bases from J, with 11 bases between. The CDR3, as DNA: TGTGCCAGCAGCTGGACCCAGAACAATGAGCAGTTCTTC. It codes for CASSWTQNNEQFF.

The chain employs TRBV11-3 and TRBJ2-1, with 12 bases identical to TRBD2. There are 18 residues in the CDR3. Germline V CDR1 and CDR2: SGHNT, YENEEA. Trimming took 4 bases from V and 5 from J; bases not matched to a gene: 12. CDR3 loop: CASSSRPMTSGSNNEQFF. CDR3 DNA sequence: TGTGCCAGCAGCTCCCGCCCGATGACTAGCGGGAGTAACAATGAGCAGTTCTTC.

This clone appeared a single time. V usage is TRBV25-1 and J usage is TRBJ2-7, with TRBD2 matching 9 bases. V dropped 2 bases and J dropped 4; count of bases not matched to a gene: 6. CDR3 size: 15 residues. Germline V gene data show CDR1 as MGHDK and CDR2 as SYGVNS. The CDR3 is CASSERSSGSYEQYF. The DNA for the CDR3 is TGTGCCAGCAGTGAAAGGAGTAGCGGGAGTTACGAGCAGTACTTC.

The genes are TRBV7-8 and TRBJ1-3, with D possibly being TRBD1 (5 bases). Germline V gives CDR1 SGHVS, CDR2 FQNEAQ. This CDR3 contains 15 residues. V was shortened by 5 bases and J by 1 base, with 12 bases between the two germline ends. For the CDR3, the DNA is TGTGCCAGCAGCCCGGCAAGGGGATCTGGAAACACCATATATTTT. Encoded protein: CASSPARGSGNTIYF.

The V gene is TRBV6-1, the J gene TRBJ2-7, with 10 bases that match TRBD1. V lost 0 bases, J lost 3 bases, and 14 bases stayed unmatched. Germline V gene lookup returns CDR1 MNHNS and CDR2 SASEGT. CDR3 length equals 19 residues. CDR3 nucleotide sequence: TGTGCCAGCAGTGAAGCTGGGACAGGGGAGGTAGTCGGGATCTACGAGCAGTACTTC. It yields the protein CASSEAGTGEVVGIYEQYF.

The gene calls are TRBV6-5 and TRBJ2-7, with D hard to call. Germline CDR1 and CDR2: MNHEY and SVGAGI. V was cut by 8 bases and J by 2 bases, with 13 bases left in between. This CDR3 is 13 amino acids long. CDR3 region: CASGPGATYEQYF. In DNA, the CDR3 is TGTGCCAGCGGCCCGGGCGCTACCTACGAGCAGTACTTC.

The CDR3 loop reads CATTGTGGSYEQYF. DNA of the CDR3: TGTGCCACAACCGGGACAGGGGGATCCTACGAGCAGTACTTC. This chain links TRBV27 with TRBJ2-7, with 11 bases aligning to TRBD1. V gave up 10 bases and J gave up 1 base; unmatched junction bases: 6. Germline V lookup: CDR1 MNHEY, CDR2 SMNVEV (reference sequence). The CDR3 length is 14 residues.

This chain uses TRBV27 with TRBJ2-5; D is undetermined. The DNA matches TRBJ2-7 better at its end, which makes the J call doubtful. CDR1 and CDR2 from the germline V gene are MNHEY and SMNVEV (reference sequence). This CDR3 has 14 amino acids. The CDR3 here is CASSFAGDSYEQYF. The DNA of the CDR3 is TGTGCCAGCAGTTTCGCAGGCGACTCCTACGAGCAGTACTTC.

The chain is built from TRBV6-1 and TRBJ2-2; TRBD2 aligns across 7 bases. V was pared by 0 bases and J by 4 bases, with 11 bases of the junction left unmatched. This CDR3 spans 18 amino acids. Germline V CDR1 and CDR2: MNHNS, SASEGT. This chain's CDR3 is CASSEARRSREPTGELFF. CDR3 in DNA: TGTGCCAGCAGTGAAGCGCGTAGGTCGCGGGAGCCCACCGGGGAGCTGTTTTTT.

This chain joins TRBV28 and TRBJ2-7; D gene uncertain. Germline V CDR1 and CDR2: MDHEN, SYDVKM. The CDR3 loop spans 14 amino acids. Deletions cut 3 bases from V and 0 bases from J, with 9 bases between. The CDR3 loop reads CASSFLRSSYEQYF. The CDR3 bases are TGTGCCAGCAGTTTTCTCCGGAGCTCCTACGAGCAGTACTTC.

This chain uses TRBV12-5 with TRBJ2-3; TRBD2 agrees at 14 bases. J lost 5 bases, V lost 5 bases, and 6 bases had no gene match. Germline values: CDR1 LGHNT, CDR2 FRNRAP. This CDR3 contains 16 residues. CDR3 DNA sequence: TGTGCTAGTGGTATAGGGACTAGCGGGAGTATAGATACGCAGTATTTT. Protein: CASGIGTSGSIDTQYF.

This clone appeared once. The chain employs TRBV29-1 and TRBJ2-7; D ambiguous. The CDR3 consists of 15 residues. The germline V and J ends were trimmed by 0 bases and 0 bases, with 12 bases remaining between them. Germline CDR1 reads SQVTM; CDR2 reads ANQGSEA. Here the CDR3 reads CSVEDREQHSYEQYF. CDR3 bases: TGCAGCGTTGAAGATCGTGAGCAGCACTCCTACGAGCAGTACTTC.

The chain is built from TRBV7-9 and TRBJ1-5; no definite D call. The CDR3 spans 14 residues. Germline CDR1 is SEHNR and CDR2 is FQNEAQ (reference sequence). Trimming stripped 5 bases from V and 6 bases from J, with 14 bases between. The CDR3 sequence: CASSADPIGQPQHF. For the CDR3, the DNA is TGTGCCAGCAGCGCCGACCCCATCGGTCAGCCCCAGCATTTT.

The chain joins TRBV28 to TRBJ1-3; a weak D match, TRBD1 (5 bases). Germline V gene data show CDR1 as MDHEN and CDR2 as SYDVKM. V lost 0 bases and J lost 8, with 14 bases in between. This CDR3 is built from 15 residues. The CDR3 sequence is CASSLWGEARDTIYF. In DNA, the CDR3 is TGTGCCAGCAGTTTATGGGGGGAAGCTCGGGACACCATATATTTT. Full variable domain (outside the CDR3, taken from reference TRBV28 and TRBJ1-3): DVKVTQSSRYLVKRTGEKVFLECVQDMDHENMFWYRQDPGLGLRLIYFSYDVKMKEKGDIPEGYSVSREKKERFSLILESASTNQTSMYLCASSLWGEARDTIYFGEGSWLTVV.

J is TRBJ2-3 and V is TRBV7-8, with D unclear. CDR1 is SGHVS and CDR2 is FQNEAQ in the germline V gene. Trimming stripped 5 bases from V and 2 bases from J, with 11 bases between. This CDR3 is built from 14 residues. CDR3 in DNA: TGTGCCAGCAGCCCTCGAGGCAACACAGATACGCAGTATTTT. This sequence encodes CASSPRGNTDTQYF. The full variable domain, in which reference TRBV7-8 and TRBJ2-3 provide the parts outside the CDR3, is GAGVSQSPRYKVAKRGQDVALRCDPISGHVSLFWYQQALGQGPEFLTYFQNEAQLDKSGLPSDRFFAERPEGSVSTLKIQRTQQEDSAVYLCASSPRGNTDTQYFGPGTRLTVL.

V and J are TRBV21-1 and TRBJ2-7. TRBV21-1 is classified as a pseudogene. There are 11 residues in the CDR3. Here the CDR3 reads CASSNANEQYF. The CDR3 DNA reads TGTGCCAGCAGCAACGCAAACGAGCAGTACTTC.

The rearrangement joins TRBV11-2 to TRBJ2-5; D not resolved. Deletions cut 2 bases from V and 2 bases from J, with 6 bases between. The germline V gene has CDR1 SGHAT and CDR2 FQNNGV. This CDR3 region has 13 residues. CDR3 protein: CASSLNRQETQYF. The CDR3 DNA sequence: TGTGCCAGCAGCTTAAATCGGCAAGAGACCCAGTACTTC.

The J gene is TRBJ2-1, the V gene TRBV27, with D perhaps matching TRBD1 (10 bases). The CDR3 covers 18 residues. The germline gives CDR1 MNHEY, CDR2 SMNVEV (reference sequence). Trimming removed 5 bases from V and 6 bases from J, with 26 bases in between. The CDR3 bases are TGTGCCAGCAGTGGGGACAGGGGAAGCGGGAGGAGGAGCAATGAGCAGTTCTTC. This gives the protein CASSGDRGSGRRSNEQFF.

The count of this clone is one. This sequence joins TRBV9 and TRBJ1-5; D uncertain. The CDR3 has 14 residues. Germline assignment: CDR1 SGDLS and CDR2 YYNGEE. V was shortened by 4 bases and J by 4 bases, with 12 bases between the two germline ends. CDR3 coding DNA: TGTGCCAGCAGCTCAGGAGTAAGGAATCAGCCCCAGCATTTT. It specifies CASSSGVRNQPQHF.

For this clone: Other DNA sequences in the sample encode the same CDR3. This chain uses TRBV9 with TRBJ2-7; a weak D match, TRBD1 (6 bases). The CDR3 runs to 14 residues. CDR1 is SGDLS and CDR2 is YYNGEE in the germline V gene. The V end lost 3 bases, the J end lost 0 bases, and 10 bases lay between the germline ends. CDR3 DNA sequence: TGTGCCAGCAGCGCAACAGGGAGCTCCTACGAGCAGTACTTC. It translates to CASSATGSSYEQYF.